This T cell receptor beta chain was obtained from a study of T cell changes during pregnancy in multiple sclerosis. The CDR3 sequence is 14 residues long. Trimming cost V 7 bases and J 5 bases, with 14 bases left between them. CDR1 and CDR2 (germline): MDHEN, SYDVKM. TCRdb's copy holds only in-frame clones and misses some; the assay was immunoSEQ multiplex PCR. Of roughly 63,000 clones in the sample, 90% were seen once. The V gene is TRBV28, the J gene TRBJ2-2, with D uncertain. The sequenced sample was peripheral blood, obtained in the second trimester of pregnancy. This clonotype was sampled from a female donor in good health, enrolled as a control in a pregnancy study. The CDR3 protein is CASTLGAGTGELFF. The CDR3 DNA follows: TGTGCCAGCACCCTCGGAGCTGGGACCGGGGAGCTGTTTTTT. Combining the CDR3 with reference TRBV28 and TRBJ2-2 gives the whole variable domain DVKVTQSSRYLVKRTGEKVFLECVQDMDHENMFWYRQDPGLGLRLIYFSYDVKMKEKGDIPEGYSVSREKKERFSLILESASTNQTSMYLCASTLGAGTGELFFGEGSRLTVL.